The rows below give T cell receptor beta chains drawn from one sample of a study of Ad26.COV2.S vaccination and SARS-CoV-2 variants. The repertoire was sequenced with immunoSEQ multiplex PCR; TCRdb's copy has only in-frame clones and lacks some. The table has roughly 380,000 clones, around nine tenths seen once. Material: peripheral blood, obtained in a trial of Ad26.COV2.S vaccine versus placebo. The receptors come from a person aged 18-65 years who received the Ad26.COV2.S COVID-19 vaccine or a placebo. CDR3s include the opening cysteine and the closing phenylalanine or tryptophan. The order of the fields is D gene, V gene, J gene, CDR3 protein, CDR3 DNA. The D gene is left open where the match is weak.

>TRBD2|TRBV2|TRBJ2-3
CASSEWASGGEVSTDTQYF
TGTGCCAGCAGTGAGTGGGCTAGCGGGGGCGAAGTTAGCACAGATACGCAGTATTTT
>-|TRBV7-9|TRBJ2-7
CASSLVISYEQYF
TGTGCCAGCAGTCTAGTGATCTCCTACGAGCAGTACTTC
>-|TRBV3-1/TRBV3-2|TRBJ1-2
CASSQAYGYTF
TGTGCCAGCAGCCAAGCGTATGGCTACACCTTC
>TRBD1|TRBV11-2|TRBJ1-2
CASSFGQGVFYTF
TGTGCCAGCAGCTTCGGACAGGGGGTCTTCTACACCTTC
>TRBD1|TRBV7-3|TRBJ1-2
CASSSGGAYGYTF
TGTGCCAGCAGTTCAGGGGGCGCGTACGGCTACACCTTC
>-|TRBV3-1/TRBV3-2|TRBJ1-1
CASSRPSEENTEAFF
TGTGCCAGCAGCCGCCCATCCGAAGAAAACACTGAAGCTTTCTTT
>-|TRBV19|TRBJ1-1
CASSISPYEGNTEAFF
TGTGCCAGTAGTATATCCCCCTACGAGGGGAACACTGAAGCTTTCTTT
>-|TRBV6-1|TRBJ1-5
CASSESGGWDQPQHF
TGTGCCAGCAGTGAGTCGGGGGGTTGGGACCAGCCCCAGCATTTT
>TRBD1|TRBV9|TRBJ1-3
CASSAGQGSGNTIYF
TGTGCCAGCAGCGCGGGACAGGGATCTGGAAACACCATATATTTT
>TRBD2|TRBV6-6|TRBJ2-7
CASSYLTSGGTLEQYF
TGTGCCAGCAGTTACCTAACTAGCGGGGGGACGCTCGAGCAGTACTTC
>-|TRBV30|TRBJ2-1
CAWNPSRVDEQFF
TGTGCCTGGAATCCCTCCCGGGTCGATGAGCAGTTCTTC
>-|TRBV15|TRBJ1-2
CATSLGDTSYGYTF
TGTGCCACCAGCCTCGGGGATACCTCCTATGGCTACACCTTC
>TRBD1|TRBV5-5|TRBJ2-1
CASSAGQGTYNEQFF
TGTGCCAGCAGCGCAGGACAGGGTACCTACAATGAGCAGTTCTTC
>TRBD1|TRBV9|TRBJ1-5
CASSRQGGHQPQHF
TGTGCCAGCAGCCGACAGGGAGGCCATCAGCCCCAGCATTTT
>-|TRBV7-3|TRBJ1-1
CASRAGRNTEAFF
TGTGCCAGCAGGGCGGGACGGAACACTGAAGCTTTCTTT
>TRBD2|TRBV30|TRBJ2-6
CAWTGGTGANVLTF
TGTGCCTGGACGGGAGGGACCGGGGCCAACGTCCTGACTTTC
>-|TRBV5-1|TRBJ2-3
CASSLEGRPTDTQYF
TGCGCCAGCAGCTTGGAAGGCCGGCCGACAGATACGCAGTATTTT
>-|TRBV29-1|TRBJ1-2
CSVDREISYGYTF
TGCAGCGTTGATAGGGAGATTTCCTATGGCTACACCTTC
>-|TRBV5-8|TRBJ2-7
CASDLGAYEQYF
TGTGCCAGCGACTTAGGGGCCTACGAGCAGTACTTC
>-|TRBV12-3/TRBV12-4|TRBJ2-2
CASSLLTLGELFF
TGTGCCAGCAGTTTGCTCACCCTTGGGGAGCTGTTTTTT
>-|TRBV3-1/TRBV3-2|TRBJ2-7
CASSLLWTDSYEQYF
TGTGCCAGCAGCCTCCTGTGGACAGACTCCTACGAGCAGTACTTC
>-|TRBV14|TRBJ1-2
CASSQDVRFTYGYTF
TGTGCCAGCAGCCAAGATGTAAGGTTCACCTATGGCTACACCTTC
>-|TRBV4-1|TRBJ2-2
CASSQVEGLNTGELFF
TGCGCCAGCAGCCAGGTCGAAGGGCTGAACACCGGGGAGCTGTTTTTT
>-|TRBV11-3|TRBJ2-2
CASSLEGNTGELFF
TGTGCCAGCAGCTTGGAGGGGAATACCGGGGAGCTGTTTTTT
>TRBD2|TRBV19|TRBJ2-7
CASSEPPRTSGARYEQYF
TGTGCCAGTAGTGAACCCCCCCGAACTAGCGGGGCAAGGTACGAGCAGTACTTC